Listed below are T cell receptor beta chains from one sample, sequenced in a study of blood T cell repertoires in COVID-19. This table comes from immunoSEQ multiplex PCR, and its TCRdb copy is limited to in-frame clones, with some not included. The sample has a few hundred thousand clones, nearly 90% seen once; the top ten hold roughly 1.6%. Input material: PBMCs or T cells enriched from blood (not recorded which). The receptors stem from a young woman with acute COVID-19. CDR3s include the opening cysteine and the closing phenylalanine or tryptophan. A D gene is named only where the DNA matches it firmly. Clone sizes are given selectively: once, few, many, or a class where the clone is expanded.

16	TRBV7-9	TRBJ2-3	-	-	TGTGCCAGCAGCCTCCGGCAGGGGATTGGTACAGATACGCAGTATTTT	CASSLRQGIGTDTQYF
13	TRBV29-1	TRBJ2-3	-	TRBD2	TGCAGCGGAAATAGCGGGAGCACAGATACGCAGTATTTT	CSGNSGSTDTQYF
14	TRBV5-1	TRBJ1-4	-	-	TGCGCCAGCAGCTTTACAGGTTTACAAGAAAAACTGTTTTTT	CASSFTGLQEKLFF
18	TRBV28	TRBJ2-4	-	-	TGTGCCAGCAGTTTATCCGGGCGGTGGGGGCTCCCCAAAAACATTCAGTACTTC	CASSLSGRWGLPKNIQYF
16	TRBV10-1	TRBJ2-2	-	TRBD2	TGCGCCACCTCGTCGGGACTATCGGGGAAGGCCGGGGAGCTGTTTTTT	CATSSGLSGKAGELFF
12	TRBV29-1	TRBJ2-7	few	-	TGCAGCGTTGGACAAACAGGGTTTGAGCAGTACTTC	CSVGQTGFEQYF
13	TRBV28	TRBJ1-3	few	TRBD1	TGTGCCAGCAGTCCGTACAGGGGGGACACCATATATTTT	CASSPYRGDTIYF
15	TRBV7-2	TRBJ2-1	-	TRBD1	TGTGCCAGCAGCCTCGGGGGGACAGGGGGCAGTGAGCAGTTCTTC	CASSLGGTGGSEQFF
14	TRBV6-5	TRBJ2-7	-	TRBD1	TGTGCCAGCAGCTCCGGGACAGGGGCCCACGAGCAGTACTTC	CASSSGTGAHEQYF
14	TRBV11-2	TRBJ2-4	-	-	TGTGCCAGCAGCTTATCGCATACGGGGGACATTCAGTACTTC	CASSLSHTGDIQYF
15	TRBV2	TRBJ2-2	-	TRBD2	TGTGCCAGCAGGGTAGCGGGAGGGGTCACCGGGGAGCTGTTTTTT	CASRVAGGVTGELFF
16	TRBV11-1	TRBJ2-1	once	-	TGTGCCAGCAGCTCTCCGGGACTTGGAATGCGCAATGAGCAGTTCTTC	CASSSPGLGMRNEQFF
15	TRBV4-3	TRBJ2-1	-	TRBD1	TGCGCCAGCAGCCAAGGGACAGGGGTTTACAATGAGCAGTTCTTC	CASSQGTGVYNEQFF
16	TRBV19	TRBJ2-7	-	TRBD1	TGTGCCAGTAGTATTACCCGGGACAGTGACTCCTACGAGCAGTACTTC	CASSITRDSDSYEQYF
17	TRBV28	TRBJ1-6	-	TRBD1	TGTGCCAGCAGTTTGGGGACAGGGGCTTTTGGGGATTCACCCCTCCACTTT	CASSLGTGAFGDSPLHF
15	TRBV7-9	TRBJ1-1	-	TRBD1	TGTGCCAGCAGGGGGGACAGGTCCGCGAACACTGAAGCTTTCTTT	CASRGDRSANTEAFF
14	TRBV11-2	TRBJ2-1	-	TRBD1	TGTGCCAGCAGCTTAGGACAGGGGGACAATGAGCAGTTCTTC	CASSLGQGDNEQFF
14	TRBV5-5	TRBJ2-7	few	TRBD2	TGTGCCAGCAGCTTCACACTAGCGGAGGGGGAGCAGTACTTC	CASSFTLAEGEQYF
14	TRBV5-1	TRBJ2-2	-	-	TGCGCCAGCAGCGCGACAGAGAACACCGGGGAGCTGTTTTTT	CASSATENTGELFF
15	TRBV18	TRBJ1-1	-	TRBD1	TGTGCCAGCTCACTGCCGGACAGGGCAAACACTGAAGCTTTCTTT	CASSLPDRANTEAFF
15	TRBV15	TRBJ2-1	-	-	TGTGCCACCAGCAGAGGGGGGGGCGGGCACAATGAGCAGTTCTTC	CATSRGGGGHNEQFF
19	TRBV9	TRBJ2-1	-	TRBD2	TGTGCCAGCAGCGTAGGAGCGGGACCTGAGATCACGGGATACAATGAGCAGTTCTTC	CASSVGAGPEITGYNEQFF
15	TRBV7-9	TRBJ1-1	-	-	TGTGCCAGCAGCTTAGGTGACGGAGTGAACACTGAAGCTTTCTTT	CASSLGDGVNTEAFF
19	TRBV27	TRBJ2-1	once	TRBD2	TGTGCCAGCTCGTTCGCACCCCCCAATTTTAGCGGGAGATGGAATGAGCAGTTCTTC	CASSFAPPNFSGRWNEQFF
16	TRBV11-2	TRBJ1-1	-	-	TGTGCCAGCAGCCCCCCGACAGGCCCACTGAACACTGAAGCTTTCTTT	CASSPPTGPLNTEAFF
14	TRBV5-1	TRBJ1-2	-	-	TGCGCCAGCAGCTCCCAGACTGCTGCGGGTGGCTACACCTTC	CASSSQTAAGGYTF
16	TRBV4-2	TRBJ1-4	few	TRBD1	TGTGCCAGCAGCCAGGCCTCGACAGGGTATAATGAAAAACTGTTTTTT	CASSQASTGYNEKLFF
14	TRBV19	TRBJ1-4	-	TRBD1	TGTGCCAGTAGTTCCCCGACAGGGTATGAAAAACTGTTTTTT	CASSSPTGYEKLFF
16	TRBV3-1/TRBV3-2	TRBJ2-3	-	-	TGTGCCAGCAGCTACTTTTCAGTTTTAGCAACAGATACGCAGTATTTT	CASSYFSVLATDTQYF
15	TRBV2	TRBJ1-1	-	-	TGTGCCATCACTGAAGGGAGGGCTCTGAACACTGAAGCTTTCTTT	CAITEGRALNTEAFF
13	TRBV6-2/TRBV6-3	TRBJ2-7	-	-	TGTGCCAGCAGTTACGCGGTAGCTTACGAGCAGTACTTC	CASSYAVAYEQYF
13	TRBV19	TRBJ1-5	-	-	TGTGCCAGTAAGGTCAGGGGAAATCAGCCCCAGCATTTT	CASKVRGNQPQHF
13	TRBV5-4	TRBJ1-2	-	TRBD1	TGTGCCAGCAGCCGGACAGGCTTCTATGGCTACATCTTC	CASSRTGFYGYIF
16	TRBV14	TRBJ2-3	-	TRBD2	TGTGCCAGCAGCGGGACTAGCGGGAGATTGACAGATACGCAGTATTTT	CASSGTSGRLTDTQYF
14	TRBV4-1	TRBJ1-5	few	-	TGCGCCAGCAGCCCCTCGGGAGGTGGTCAGCCCCAGCATTTT	CASSPSGGGQPQHF
15	TRBV10-3	TRBJ1-1	-	-	TGTGCCATCAGCAGATCGGGGGGCGATAACACTGAAGCTTTCTTT	CAISRSGGDNTEAFF
14	TRBV10-3	TRBJ1-2	-	-	TGTGCCATCAGTGAGTCTGGCCGCAACTATGGCTACACCTTC	CAISESGRNYGYTF
17	TRBV27	TRBJ2-4	-	-	TGTGCCAGCAGTTTACTCCTGGGAGGTTTGGCCAAAAACATTCAGTACTTC	CASSLLLGGLAKNIQYF
15	TRBV6-5	TRBJ2-7	-	TRBD2	TGTGCCAGCAGCCAGAGAGCGGGACGGGTCTACGAGCAGTACTTC	CASSQRAGRVYEQYF
16	TRBV21-1	TRBJ2-1	-	-	TGTGCCAGCAGCAAACCCCAAAAGAGACACGACAATGAGCAGTTCTTC	CASSKPQKRHDNEQFF
17	TRBV7-2	TRBJ2-1	-	-	TGTGCCAGCAGCTACCCCCGTGGGGCCCCGGCCAACAATGAGCAGTTCTTC	CASSYPRGAPANNEQFF
16	TRBV24-1	TRBJ1-3	few	TRBD1	TGTGCCACCAGTGATTTGTACAGGGGGCCAGGAAACACCATATATTTT	CATSDLYRGPGNTIYF
13	TRBV7-2	TRBJ1-2	-	-	TGTGCCAGCAGCTTATCAGGGCGGCTTGGCTACACCTTC	CASSLSGRLGYTF
15	TRBV5-1	TRBJ2-7	-	-	TGCGCCAGCAGCCCGGGTTGGCCGGAGCGGTTCGAGCAGTACTTC	CASSPGWPERFEQYF
15	TRBV5-1	TRBJ1-1	-	TRBD1	TGCGCCAGCAGCGGAGTCGGGACAGGGACTACTGAAGCTTTCTTT	CASSGVGTGTTEAFF
16	TRBV2	TRBJ1-5	-	-	TGTGCCAGCAGTGGCCAGGGGCCTTATAGCAATCAGCCCCAGCATTTT	CASSGQGPYSNQPQHF
16	TRBV5-1	TRBJ2-3	-	TRBD1	TGCGCCAGCAGCAGAACGACAGGGACGAGCACAGATACGCAGTATTTT	CASSRTTGTSTDTQYF
15	TRBV4-3	TRBJ2-7	few	TRBD2	TGCGCCAGCAGCCAAGTTCTAGCGGGAGAGAGCGAGCAGTACTTC	CASSQVLAGESEQYF
17	TRBV18	TRBJ1-4	once	TRBD1	TGTGCCAGCTCACCACCGGTGACAGGGGGGTTCCACGAAAAACTGTTTTTT	CASSPPVTGGFHEKLFF
13	TRBV27	TRBJ2-1	-	-	TGTGCCAGCAGTTTATCGGTGAGGTCGGAGCAGTTCTTC	CASSLSVRSEQFF
17	TRBV30	TRBJ2-7	-	TRBD2	TGTGCCTGGAGTCACGGAAGGTTGGCGGGAGGGATGAGGGAGCAGTACTTC	CAWSHGRLAGGMREQYF
12	TRBV27	TRBJ1-5	-	-	TGTGCCAGCAGTTCGGGGAATCAGCCCCAGCATTTT	CASSSGNQPQHF
17	TRBV19	TRBJ2-1	-	-	TGTGCCAGTAGTAAAGGCTTCAGGGGTAGCTCCTACAATGAGCAGTTCTTC	CASSKGFRGSSYNEQFF
15	TRBV27	TRBJ1-2	-	-	TGTGCCAGCAGTTTCACCGCGACCGCCGGGGGGGGCTACACCTTC	CASSFTATAGGGYTF
15	TRBV25-1	TRBJ2-1	-	TRBD2	TGTGCCAGCAGTGAACCTAGCGGGAAGGGCTATGAGCAGTTCTTC	CASSEPSGKGYEQFF
11	TRBV12-3/TRBV12-4	TRBJ2-1	once	TRBD2	TGTGCCAGCAGCCAAGCGGGAGTTGAGTTCTTC	CASSQAGVEFF
16	TRBV28	TRBJ1-3	-	-	TGTGCCAGCAGTTTATACACAGGGCACCCTGGAAACACCATATATTTT	CASSLYTGHPGNTIYF
13	TRBV6-5	TRBJ1-2	-	TRBD1	TGTGCCAGCAGTTCCGACAGGGGGTCTGGCTACACCTTC	CASSSDRGSGYTF
15	TRBV20-1	TRBJ1-5	few	-	TGCAGTGCTAGTCTCCCGAGACAGGGCAATCAGCCCCAGCATTTT	CSASLPRQGNQPQHF
15	TRBV10-2	TRBJ2-3	-	-	TGCGCCAGCAGTGAAGTCCAAGCAGGGCCGGATACGCAGTATTTT	CASSEVQAGPDTQYF